A selection of T cell receptor beta chains follows, all from one sample in a study of cytomegalovirus exposure and HLA in healthy donors. Assay: immunoSEQ multiplex PCR; the TCRdb copy retains only in-frame clones and omits some. The repertoire holds some 110,000 clones, with roughly nine tenths as singletons. Sequencing input: PBMCs. These receptors originate from a woman between 18 and 29 years old in good health and CMV-seropositive. CDR3s leave out the opening cysteine and the closing phenylalanine or tryptophan. Fields, in order: CDR3 protein, J gene, V gene, D gene. D genes are given only for firm matches.

cdr3_aa: ASSFATYNEQF
j_call: TRBJ2-1
v_call: TRBV28
d_call: .

cdr3_aa: ASSEAVGGAFYNEQF
j_call: TRBJ2-1
v_call: TRBV6-1
d_call: .

cdr3_aa: ASSPETGLNSPLH
j_call: TRBJ1-6
v_call: TRBV11-2
d_call: .

cdr3_aa: ASSSSSYEQY
j_call: TRBJ2-7
v_call: TRBV13
d_call: .

cdr3_aa: ASSSRLAGGRETQY
j_call: TRBJ2-5
v_call: TRBV7-6
d_call: TRBD2

cdr3_aa: ASRPGLHIQTQY
j_call: TRBJ2-5
v_call: TRBV28
d_call: .

cdr3_aa: ASRQDLKKAF
j_call: TRBJ1-1
v_call: TRBV28
d_call: .

cdr3_aa: ASSQEARANTGELF
j_call: TRBJ2-2
v_call: TRBV4-1
d_call: .

cdr3_aa: AAMGQGNGYT
j_call: TRBJ1-2
v_call: TRBV6-6
d_call: .

cdr3_aa: ASSLERGTTGNTIY
j_call: TRBJ1-3
v_call: TRBV5-5
d_call: .

cdr3_aa: ATSMDRGPSQPQH
j_call: TRBJ1-5
v_call: TRBV15
d_call: TRBD1

cdr3_aa: ASSGDRGSYNEQF
j_call: TRBJ2-1
v_call: TRBV2
d_call: TRBD1

cdr3_aa: ASSTGGTEAF
j_call: TRBJ1-1
v_call: TRBV28
d_call: TRBD1

cdr3_aa: ASSQLRDRGETQY
j_call: TRBJ2-5
v_call: TRBV4-3
d_call: TRBD1

cdr3_aa: ASSPRGDYEQY
j_call: TRBJ2-7
v_call: TRBV18
d_call: .

cdr3_aa: ASSLVGGGRNYGYT
j_call: TRBJ1-2
v_call: TRBV27
d_call: .

cdr3_aa: ASSFQGWGLAGGPGELF
j_call: TRBJ2-2
v_call: TRBV11-2
d_call: TRBD2

cdr3_aa: ASSPTGNTEAF
j_call: TRBJ1-1
v_call: TRBV18
d_call: .

cdr3_aa: ASSLSAGDNEKLF
j_call: TRBJ1-4
v_call: TRBV7-2
d_call: .

cdr3_aa: ASSVASGQGNEQF
j_call: TRBJ2-1
v_call: TRBV9
d_call: TRBD1

cdr3_aa: ASSLSSFYEQY
j_call: TRBJ2-7
v_call: TRBV27
d_call: .

cdr3_aa: ASSPSGRRTGELF
j_call: TRBJ2-2
v_call: TRBV4-1
d_call: .

cdr3_aa: SVESEQGGAGYGYT
j_call: TRBJ1-2
v_call: TRBV29-1
d_call: .

cdr3_aa: ARRLVWGNEQF
j_call: TRBJ2-1
v_call: TRBV21-1
d_call: .

cdr3_aa: ASSPGDRVFTEAF
j_call: TRBJ1-1
v_call: TRBV7-9
d_call: TRBD1

cdr3_aa: ASRGGQVGDTEAF
j_call: TRBJ1-1
v_call: TRBV5-4
d_call: TRBD1

cdr3_aa: ASSGQGANPANTGELF
j_call: TRBJ2-2
v_call: TRBV10-1
d_call: TRBD1